The sequence of this T cell receptor beta chain was determined in a study of spatial heterogeneity in lung cancer. The CDR3 is made up of 15 amino acids. Trimming took 5 bases from V and 7 from J; bases not matched to a gene: 6. Germline loops: CDR1 MNHEY, CDR2 SMNVEV (reference sequence). Using its own MiXCR run on the 5' RACE reads, TCRdb lists one record per CDR3 protein. The sample lists 95,000 or so distinct CDR3 sequences, roughly 8.7% occurring once. In this sample, this clonotype turned up a few times. Time point denoted: sample taken at primary tumor resection. Unsorted whole RNA from tumor, nontumor lung or frozen PBMC underwent sequencing.

V gene TRBV27 combines with J gene TRBJ1-6, with 9 bases identical to TRBD1. This TCR was recovered from a male donor with early-stage non-small cell lung cancer. The sequences come from PBMCs, collected at surgery. In nucleotides, the CDR3 is TGTGCCAGCAGTGTCCCGGGACAGGGAAATTCACCCCTCCACTTT. This translates into CASSVPGQGNSPLHF.